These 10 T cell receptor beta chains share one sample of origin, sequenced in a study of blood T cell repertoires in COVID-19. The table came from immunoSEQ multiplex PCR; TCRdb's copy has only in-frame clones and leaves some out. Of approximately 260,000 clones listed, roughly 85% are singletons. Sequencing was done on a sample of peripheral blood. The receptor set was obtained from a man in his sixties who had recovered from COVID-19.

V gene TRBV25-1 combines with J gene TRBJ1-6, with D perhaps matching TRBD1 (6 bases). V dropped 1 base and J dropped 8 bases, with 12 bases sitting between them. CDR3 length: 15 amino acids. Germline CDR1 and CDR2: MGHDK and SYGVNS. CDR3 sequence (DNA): TGTGCCAGCAGTGAATCTGCAGGGGTTTATTCACCCCTCCACTTT. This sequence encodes CASSESAGVYSPLHF.

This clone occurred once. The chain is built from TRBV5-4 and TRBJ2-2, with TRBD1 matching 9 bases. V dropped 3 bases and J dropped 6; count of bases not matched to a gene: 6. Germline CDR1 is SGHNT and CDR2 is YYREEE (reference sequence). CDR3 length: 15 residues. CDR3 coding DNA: TGTGCCAGCAGCTCGGGACAGGGAGTCCCCGGGGAGCTGTTTTTT. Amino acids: CASSSGQGVPGELFF.

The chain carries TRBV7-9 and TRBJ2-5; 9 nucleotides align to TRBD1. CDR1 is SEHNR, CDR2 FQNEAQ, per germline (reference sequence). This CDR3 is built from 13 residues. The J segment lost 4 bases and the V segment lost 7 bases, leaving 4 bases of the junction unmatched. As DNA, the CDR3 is TGTGCCAGCACTCCGGACAGGGGAGAGACCCAGTACTTC. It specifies CASTPDRGETQYF. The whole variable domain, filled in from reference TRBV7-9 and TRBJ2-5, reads DTGVSQNPRHKITKRGQNVTFRCDPISEHNRLYWYRQTLGQGPEFLTYFQNEAQLEKSRLLSDRFSAERPKGSFSTLEIQRTEQGDSAMYLCASTPDRGETQYFGPGTRLLVL.

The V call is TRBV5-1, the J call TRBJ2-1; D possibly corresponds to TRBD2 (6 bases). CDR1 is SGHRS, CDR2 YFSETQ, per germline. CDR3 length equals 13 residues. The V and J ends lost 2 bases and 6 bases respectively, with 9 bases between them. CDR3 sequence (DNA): TGCGCCAGCAGCTTTGATAGCGGCAATGAGCAGTTCTTC. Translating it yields CASSFDSGNEQFF.

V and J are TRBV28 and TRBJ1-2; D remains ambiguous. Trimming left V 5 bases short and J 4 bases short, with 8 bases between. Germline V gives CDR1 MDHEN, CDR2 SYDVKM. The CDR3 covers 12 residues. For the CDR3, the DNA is TGTGCCAGCAGTATACCAGGCTATGGCTACACCTTC. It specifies CASSIPGYGYTF.

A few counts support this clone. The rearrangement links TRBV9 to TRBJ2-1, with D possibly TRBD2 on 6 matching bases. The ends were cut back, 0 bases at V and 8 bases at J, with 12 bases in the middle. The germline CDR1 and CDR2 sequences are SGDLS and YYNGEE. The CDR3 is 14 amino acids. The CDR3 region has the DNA TGTGCCAGCAGCGTAGTTCCGGGAGAGGATGAGCAGTTCTTC. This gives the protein CASSVVPGEDEQFF.

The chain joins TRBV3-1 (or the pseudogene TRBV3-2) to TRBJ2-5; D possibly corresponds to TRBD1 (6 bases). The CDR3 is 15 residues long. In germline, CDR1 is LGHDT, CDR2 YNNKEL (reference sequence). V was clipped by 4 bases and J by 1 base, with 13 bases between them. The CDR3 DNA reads TGTGCCAGCAGCCGGACAGTGGGGGCCCAAGAGACCCAGTACTTC. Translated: CASSRTVGAQETQYF.

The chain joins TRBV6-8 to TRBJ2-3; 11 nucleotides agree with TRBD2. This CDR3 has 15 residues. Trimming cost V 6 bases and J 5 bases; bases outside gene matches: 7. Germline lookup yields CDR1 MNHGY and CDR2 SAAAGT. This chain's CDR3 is CASSLSGRAGDTQYF. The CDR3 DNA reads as TGTGCCAGCAGCCTTAGCGGGAGGGCCGGAGATACGCAGTATTTT.

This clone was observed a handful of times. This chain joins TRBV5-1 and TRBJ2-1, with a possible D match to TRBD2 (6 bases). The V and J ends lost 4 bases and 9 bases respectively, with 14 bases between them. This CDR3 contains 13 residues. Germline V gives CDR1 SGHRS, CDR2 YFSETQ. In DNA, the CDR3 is TGCGCCAGCAGCCAGTCTAGCGTGGTTGAGCAGTTCTTC. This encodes CASSQSSVVEQFF.

The CDR3 sequence: CASSSQRGETQYF. CDR3 bases: TGTGCCAGCAGTTCACAAAGGGGGGAGACCCAGTACTTC. The chain recombines TRBV7-9 with TRBJ2-5; D perhaps matches TRBD1 (6 bases). Germline CDR1 SEHNR, CDR2 FQNEAQ (reference sequence). The V gene lost 6 bases and the J gene lost 5 bases, with 13 bases spanning the gap. The CDR3 runs 13 residues.